One T cell receptor beta chain is described in this entry. The specificity of this receptor is unknown. Sequencing was carried out with an Illumina HiSeq 2000. The TCR beta cDNA libraries were made using 5'RACE template switching, a step that added both a universal primer site and unique molecular identifiers. cDNA synthesis was primed from the TCR beta constant segment and was followed by two successive PCR amplification steps. The study's own analysis went as follows. MIGEC handled demultiplexing of the reads and grouping by UMI, while MiTCR was used to assemble and quantify clonotypes. To remove erroneous sequences, TCR cDNA sequences were retained only when supported by two or more reads. The tcR package was used for downstream repertoire analysis, and clonotypes were matched between fractions using CDR3 nucleotide sequence together with V segment. VDJmatch was used to annotate antigen specificity against VDJdb, with one amino acid substitution in CDR3 allowed. TCRdb reprocessed the reads and lists each CDR3 protein sequence as a single entry, with no DNA. These V and J calls rely on TCRdb rather than the paper's analysis. The sample table gives about 380,000 distinct CDR3 sequences. Of the sample, roughly 5.5% is held by the ten largest clones.

The CDR3 covers 16 residues, taking in both the cysteine and the phenylalanine. No coding sequence is recorded. CDR1 LGHDT and CDR2 YNNKEL were looked up in the germline V gene (reference sequence). The record originates from a study of T cells expressing NK-cell markers (dated by TCRdb to the early 2020s). For the study in its entirety: About 8 donors provided sorted CD3+CD56+NKG2C+, CD3+CD56+NKG2C- and CD3+CD56-NKG2C+ T-cell subsets, whose TCR beta-chain repertoires were profiled. The eight sequenced donors were randomly selected healthy volunteers, three men and five women. Libraries were sequenced as 2 x 150 bp reads on Illumina HiSeq 2000/2500, MiSeq or NextSeq. Of the eight sequenced donors, seven were found to be HCMV-seropositive and one was found to be HCMV-seronegative.

HCMV serostatus was determined by detecting HCMV-specific IgG in serum with a commercial ELISA kit. Peripheral blood mononuclear cells were isolated from blood by Ficoll density gradient centrifugation. General conclusions and limits of the study: In six donors, the dominant CD3+CD56+NKG2C+ clonotypes were among the top 10 CD8+ clonotypes and accounted for roughly 1.0-7.5% of CD8+ T cells. It remained unclear whether the expanded NKG2C-expressing T cell clones were specific for HCMV antigens. Those dominant clonotypes were again the most abundant among CD3+CD56-NKG2C+ cells in several donors, at 28.3-60.1%.

The source of this sequence is a man aged 18-70 years in good health. The sample taken for sequencing was blood T cells: a sorted CD56 or NKG2C T cell subset, CD4+ or CD8+ T cells, or bulk PBMC T cells (not recorded which). The chain employs TRBV3-1 and TRBJ2-1; the TCRdb call, TRBD2, lacks DNA for checking. CDR3 reads: CASSQESGINVFVQFF.